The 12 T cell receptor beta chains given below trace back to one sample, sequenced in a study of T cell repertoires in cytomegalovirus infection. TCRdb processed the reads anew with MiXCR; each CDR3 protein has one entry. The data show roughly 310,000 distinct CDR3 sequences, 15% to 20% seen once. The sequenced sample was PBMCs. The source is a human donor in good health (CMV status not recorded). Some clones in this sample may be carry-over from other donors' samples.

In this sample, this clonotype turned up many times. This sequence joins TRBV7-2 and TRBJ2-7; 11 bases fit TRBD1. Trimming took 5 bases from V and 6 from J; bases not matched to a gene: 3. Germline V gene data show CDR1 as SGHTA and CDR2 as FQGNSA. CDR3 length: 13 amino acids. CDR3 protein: CASSQDRGLEQYF. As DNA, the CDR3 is TGTGCCAGCAGCCAGGACAGGGGGCTCGAGCAGTACTTC.

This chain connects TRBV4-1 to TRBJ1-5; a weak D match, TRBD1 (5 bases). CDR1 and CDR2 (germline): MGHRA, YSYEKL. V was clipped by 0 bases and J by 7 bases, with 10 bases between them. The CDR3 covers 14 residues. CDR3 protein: CASSQDRGGQPQHF. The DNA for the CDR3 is TGCGCCAGCAGCCAAGATAGGGGCGGGCAGCCCCAGCATTTT.

CDR3 nucleotides: TGCAGTGCCTCTAGTCACTCTTCCGGGACAGGGGTTGCGGTGTCGTCCGCTTTCTTT. Its translation is CSASSHSSGTGVAVSSAFF. The chain couples TRBV20-1 to TRBJ1-1; 10 nucleotides agree with TRBD1. The CDR3 totals 19 residues. In germline, CDR1 is DFQATT, CDR2 SNEGSKA (reference sequence). The V and J ends lost 6 bases and 11 bases, in that order; junction bases with no gene match: 30.

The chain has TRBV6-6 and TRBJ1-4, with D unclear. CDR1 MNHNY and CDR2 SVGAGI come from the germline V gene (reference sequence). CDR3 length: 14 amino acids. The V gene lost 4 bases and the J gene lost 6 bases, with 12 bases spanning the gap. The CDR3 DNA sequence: TGTGCCAGCAGTTCTGGGCAGGAATATGAAAAACTGTTTTTT. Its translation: CASSSGQEYEKLFF.

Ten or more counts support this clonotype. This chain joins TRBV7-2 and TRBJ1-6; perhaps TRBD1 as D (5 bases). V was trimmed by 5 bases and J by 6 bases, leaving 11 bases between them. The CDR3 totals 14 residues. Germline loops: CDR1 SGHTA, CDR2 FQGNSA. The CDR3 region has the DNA TGTGCCAGCAGCGCTCGGGGGTCTAATTCACCCCTCCACTTT. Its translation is CASSARGSNSPLHF.

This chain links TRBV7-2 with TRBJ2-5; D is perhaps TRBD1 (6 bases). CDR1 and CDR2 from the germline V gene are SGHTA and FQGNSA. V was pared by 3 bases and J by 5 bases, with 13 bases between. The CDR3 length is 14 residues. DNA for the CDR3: TGTGCCAGCAGCTTCGTACAGGGACGTGAGACCCAGTACTTC. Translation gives CASSFVQGRETQYF. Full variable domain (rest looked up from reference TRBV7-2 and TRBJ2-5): GAGVSQSPSNKVTEKGKDVELRCDPISGHTALYWYRQSLGQGLEFLIYFQGNSAPDKSGLPSDRFSAERTGGSVSTLTIQRTQQEDSAVYLCASSFVQGRETQYFGPGTRLLVL.

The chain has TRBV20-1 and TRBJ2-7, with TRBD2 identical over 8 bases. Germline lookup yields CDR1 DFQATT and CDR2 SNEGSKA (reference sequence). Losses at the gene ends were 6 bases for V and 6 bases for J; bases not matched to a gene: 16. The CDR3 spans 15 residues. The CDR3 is CSARRTVGTRSEQYF. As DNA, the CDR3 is TGCAGTGCCCGTAGGACCGTCGGGACTAGAAGCGAGCAGTACTTC.

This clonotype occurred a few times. CDR3 amino acids: CAGTGGRETDTQYF. CDR3 nucleotide sequence: TGTGCCGGCACCGGCGGGCGCGAGACAGATACGCAGTATTTT. The chain has TRBV5-4 and TRBJ2-3; D may be TRBD2 (5 bases). The CDR3 loop spans 14 amino acids. The germline CDR1 and CDR2 sequences are SGHNT and YYREEE (reference sequence). V lost 10 bases, J lost 3 bases, and 18 bases lay in between.

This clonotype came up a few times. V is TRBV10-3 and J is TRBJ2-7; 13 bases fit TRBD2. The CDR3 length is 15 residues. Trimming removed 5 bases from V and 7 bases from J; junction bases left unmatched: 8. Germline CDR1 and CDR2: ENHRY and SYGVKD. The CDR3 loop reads CAISPTSGGAGEQYF. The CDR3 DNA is TGTGCCATCAGTCCTACTAGCGGGGGGGCGGGTGAGCAGTACTTC.

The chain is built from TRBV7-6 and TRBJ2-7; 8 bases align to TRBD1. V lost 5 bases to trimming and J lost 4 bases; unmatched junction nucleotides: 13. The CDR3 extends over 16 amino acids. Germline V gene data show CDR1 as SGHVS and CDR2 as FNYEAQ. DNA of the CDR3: TGTGCCAGCAGCCCCCGAGGGGGACAGGCGATTTACGAGCAGTACTTC. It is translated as CASSPRGGQAIYEQYF.

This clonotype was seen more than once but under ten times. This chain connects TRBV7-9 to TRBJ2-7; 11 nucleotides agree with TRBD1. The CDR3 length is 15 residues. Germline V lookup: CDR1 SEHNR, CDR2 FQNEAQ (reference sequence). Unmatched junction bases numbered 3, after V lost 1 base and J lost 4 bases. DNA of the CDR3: TGTGCCAGCAGCTTAGATGGGACAGGGGGATACGAGCAGTACTTC. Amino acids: CASSLDGTGGYEQYF.

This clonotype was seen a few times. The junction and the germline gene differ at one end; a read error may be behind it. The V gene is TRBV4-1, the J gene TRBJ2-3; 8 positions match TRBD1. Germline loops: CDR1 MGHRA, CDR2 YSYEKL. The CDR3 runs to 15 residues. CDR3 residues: CASSQETGGTDTQYF. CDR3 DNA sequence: TGTGCCAGCAGCCAAGAGACAGGGGGCACAGATACGCAGTATTTT.